The T cell receptor beta chain under discussion was sequenced for a study of CD8 T cells in Susac syndrome. V lost 8 bases, J lost 9 bases, and 11 bases stayed unmatched. The CDR3 contains 15 residues. Looked up from germline, CDR1 is SNHLY and CDR2 is FYNNEI. Reverse transcription of about 0.45 to 1 ug RNA was performed with random hexamers. The amplification used immunoSEQ multiplex PCR on TCR beta CDR3; it spanned 54 Vbeta and 13 Jbeta. TCRdb reprocessed the immunoSEQ multiplex PCR reads via MiXCR and lists one record per CDR3 protein. This sample has about 300,000 distinct CDR3 sequences, with roughly 90% found just once.

The receptor was derived from a human donor with multiple sclerosis. Sequenced sample: CD8+ T cells from PBMCs. The genes are TRBV2 and TRBJ2-1; 12 bases are a match to TRBD2. The CDR3 region has the DNA TGTGCCAGCCGTACCGGGACTAGCGGGTGGCTTGAGCAGTTCTTC. This sequence encodes CASRTGTSGWLEQFF.